The clone carrying this TCR beta chain came up a few times. Its target is unknown. J lost 2 bases, V lost 3 bases, and 2 bases had no gene match. This CDR3 contains 15 residues. CDR1 and CDR2 from the germline V gene are SGHVS and FQNEAQ. This record belongs to a study of cytomegalovirus exposure and HLA in healthy donors. Findings of the study overall: The dataset shows that most TCR sequences were rare, while some public TCRs occurred in many donors. Investigators reported some 150 TCR beta chains as tied to cytomegalovirus.

As for the donors, each was a healthy bone marrow donor. A multiplex PCR was run with 60 Vbeta primers and 13 Jbeta primers. The method was immunoSEQ multiplex PCR; TCRdb's version includes in-frame clones alone and lacks a portion of them. The table lists around 140,000 clones, roughly 70% of them singletons, with about 2.2% in the top ten. The J gene is TRBJ2-7, the V gene TRBV7-8; 12 nucleotides agree with TRBD2. This TCR was recovered from a woman aged 55-70 years in good health and CMV-seropositive. Sequenced sample: PBMCs. The CDR3 spells CASSLTSGRTYEQYF. The CDR3 nucleotides are TGTGCCAGCAGCTTGACTAGCGGGAGAACCTACGAGCAGTACTTC.